The TCR beta chain under discussion was sequenced for a study of cytomegalovirus exposure and HLA in healthy donors (dated 2017 in TCRdb). In the study overall: An earlier analysis of approximately 640 of the donors reported approximately 300 Gb of sequence data and 117 million unique TCR beta sequences from 150 million to 200 million T cells. Roughly 300 gigabases of sequencing data and tens of millions of unique TCR sequences were included in an early release covering around 600 HLA-typed donors. In a later genetic analysis, genome-wide SNP genotypes for about 55% of the 666 donors were used, and that subset was treated as a discovery cohort. All discovery cohort repertoires had been generated using a single sequencing platform. Among the approximately 400 genotyped donors, approximately 82% belonged to the genetic ancestry cluster associated with self-reported Caucasian donors. To predict cytomegalovirus infection status, the study brought together high-throughput TCR immunosequencing, statistical association of individual TCRs with disease status, and machine learning. Using immunosequencing, the study profiled T cell repertoires from roughly 650 subjects and related those repertoires to cytomegalovirus serostatus. Both class I and class II loci were covered by HLA typing, at four-digit resolution. Across some 400 genotyped donors of the cohort, an average of roughly 250,000 unique TCR beta nucleotide sequences per donor were sequenced, and roughly 17% of those sequences were non-productive. Along with the approximately 620-subject first cohort, a separate validation cohort of over a hundred different subjects was used. To decide whether each TCR beta V gene segment behaved as functional or pseudogenic, an earlier analysis of some 570 of the donors relied on high-throughput TCR beta sequencing. To study patterns of TCR occurrence, a later analysis re-analyzed previously published TCR beta repertoires from 550 to 800 donors and added high-resolution HLA genotyping. Because of strong linkage in the cohort, roughly five DR-DQ haplotypes were treated as single units for association and clustering. Rather than drawing on any new phenotypic data, the later analysis identified candidate immune exposures from TCR beta sequences and the way those sequences occurred across donors. The study aimed to test whether signatures of past pathogen exposure could be identified by cataloging public T cell receptors. Donor age, sex, ethnicity and CMV serostatus were compiled alongside the repertoire data. Typing coverage varied by locus: roughly 620-640 donors for A, B, C, DRB1 and DQB1; some 520 for DQA1; more than 600 for DPA1; fewer than 480 for DPB1. Here is what the overall study found, with its caveats: A later analysis found that TCR association rates varied across HLA loci, with DRB1 alleles showing the most associated TCRs and HLA-C alleles the fewest. According to the authors, the approach could potentially be generalized to other disease states and immunological phenotypes. According to a later genetic analysis, donors in an Asian-associated ancestry cluster had fewer N-insertions in productive TCRs than the approximately 650-donor mean. This cohort had only TCR beta chains sequenced, and the lack of alpha or paired-chain data limited which features could be detected. In both the original and validation cohorts, the classifier was reported to diagnose cytomegalovirus status with high specificity and sensitivity. Most CMV-associated TCR beta chains appeared to be HLA-restricted in a later analysis, and the HLA associations seemed to be driven largely by CMV exposure. HLA typing was unavailable for some donors at each locus, so association tests used only the typed subset. An association between a missense DCLRE1C variant and V-gene and J-gene trimming of TCR beta chains was found in a later genetic analysis and replicated in an independent cohort. Sequencing depth was assumed to be roughly uniform across donors in the presence/absence analyses, though that assumption may not hold. A group of highly shared sequence variants was considered likely to be a technical artifact of the sequencing pipeline. The 87-base-pair reads could not distinguish some IMGT-functional V segments, including TRBV6-2 and TRBV6-3, so those segments were excluded. A later analysis found that HLA-associated TCR beta chains were more clonally expanded and had lower generation probabilities than equally common non-associated chains. Across donors, most TCR sequences were observed very rarely, whereas some public TCRs were present in many individuals. In an earlier analysis of 587 of the donors, most TCR beta V segments appeared in productive rearrangements about 90% or about 30% of the time, broadly matching IMGT annotations. A further reported finding was that TCR beta sequences accurately predicted the HLA-A and HLA-B alleles for most subjects in the first cohort. Linkage disequilibrium might explain the correlated functional status among segregating V segments, but an unknown experimental factor could not be ruled out. The study gave a list of over 150 TCR beta chains associated with cytomegalovirus. In vitro tests confirmed that a few of the cytomegalovirus-associated TCR beta chains recognize cytomegalovirus antigens. The earlier analysis of nearly 600 of the donors excluded about 16 rarely observed V segments, including chromosome 9 orphons, because counts were too low. Assigning TCR associations to individual alleles was difficult when HLA alleles, especially DR and DQ, strongly co-occurred. For the cohort, immune exposure information was limited to CMV serostatus. According to a later analysis, parvovirus B19, influenza, CMV and Epstein-Barr virus appeared linked to several top co-occurrence clusters. In a later analysis, 16,951 TCR beta sequences were associated with specific HLA alleles at a false discovery rate of 0.05.

CDR1 and CDR2 were assigned from the germline V gene as MRHNA and SNTAGT. Including cysteine and phenylalanine, the CDR3 has 13 amino acids. Only the CDR3 part of the read is kept: 39 bases, read in frame from the first base. V gives up 3 bases and J gives up 4 bases, and the segment between their germline ends measures 9 bases. The method behind the library was the immunoSEQ multiplex PCR assay. For the multiplex PCR, a mixture combining 60 forward primers for TCR Vbeta segments and 13 reverse primers for TCR Jbeta segments was used. The CDR3 region of rearranged TCR beta genes was amplified from genomic DNA with a multiplex PCR assay. The Illumina HiSeq System was used to sequence the amplified TCR beta libraries as 87-base-pair reads. For the original study's pipeline: Across the roughly 640 repertoires, a later analysis counted roughly 84 million unique TCR beta chains, around 11 million of which were shared by at least two donors. A nearest-neighbor algorithm error-corrected the raw reads and collapsed the reads into unique sequences, merging closely related sequences to remove PCR and sequencing errors. Alignment of CDR3 sequences to IMGT reference sequences was used to assign V, D and J gene segments. Each retained sequence needed at least a six-nucleotide match to both a V gene segment and a J gene segment. A rearrangement counted as productive if the CDR3 had no stop codons and remained in frame with V and J, and every other rearrangement counted as non-productive. Following IMGT convention, CDR3 was defined as the stretch from the second conserved V-encoded cysteine to the conserved J-encoded phenylalanine. In an earlier analysis of around 570 of the donors, sequences lacking an unambiguous match to a single V gene segment were excluded. An earlier analysis of some 500 of the donors classified V segments as functional when productive rearrangements were above 56.7% and as segregating when the standard deviation between donors was above 5%. A statistical classification framework was built for diagnosing cytomegalovirus status from the catalog of TCR beta chain sequences. V and J gene assignment, in a later analysis, came from comparing TCR nucleotide sequences with IMGT/GENE-DB human TR gene sequences. The TCRdist pipeline was used in a later analysis to assign CDR3 sequences and most-parsimonious VDJ recombination scenarios. In a later analysis, each TCR beta chain was defined by its CDR3 amino acid sequence together with its V-gene family, and reads lacking a unique V-gene family were excluded. In a later analysis, around 600 highly shared, low-generation-probability nucleotide sequences were removed to address suspected cross-contamination and a sequencing artifact. A later analysis calculated a clonal expansion index for each public chain from normalized within-repertoire ranks of inferred template counts. In a later analysis, generation probabilities were computed with a VDJ recombination model fitted to out-of-frame rearrangements, and the resulting probabilities were checked against IGoR. In a later analysis, hypergeometric tests were used to score TCR-TCR, TCR-HLA and TCR-CMV co-occurrence, with a repertoire-size bias correction applied to TCR pairs. In a later analysis, false discovery rates were estimated by permuting HLA or CMV assignments 20 times. In a later analysis, co-occurring TCRs were grouped using DBSCAN, and TCRdist sequence similarity was added for clustering within HLA-allele-positive subsets. Co-occurrence clustering excluded repertoires with fewer than 30,000 or more than 120,000 public chains, plus five with anomalous nucleotide sharing. This is the immuneACCESS table as TCRdb keeps it, with only in-frame sequences that have V and J called. A part of the clones is gone; compared with another copy, unresolved V genes explain less than half, and the rest is unexplained. V and J calls and clone size come straight from that table; D and trimming were deduced from the DNA. The sample yields 170,000 or so clones; roughly 75% were counted once. Clones ranked in the top ten supply around 6% of the sample.

This clone was recorded only once. It has no known antigen specificity. Base-call qualities are not available, and no considerably larger clone is one nucleotide away. In total, 500 to 700 healthy bone marrow donors made up the cohort. At the time of sampling, every cohort member was nominally healthy, though immune exposures that went unrecorded were likely present. The donor tested CMV seronegative and was one of the 352 seronegative cohort members. Each donor provided a peripheral blood sample, and peripheral blood mononuclear cells were used for TCR beta sequencing. The Qiagen DNeasy Blood Extraction Kit was used to extract genomic DNA from the blood cell samples.

Specimen: PBMCs. The rearrangement joined TRBV6-4 to TRBJ1-2; too little of a D gene remains to name it. The receptor was derived from a man aged 35 to 55 in good health and CMV-seronegative. The nucleotide sequence reads as follows: TGTGCCAGCAGTGAAGCGGGCGGCTATGGCTACACCTTC. Its protein is CASSEAGGYGYTF.